The clone carrying this TCR beta chain was seen repeatedly, ten times or more. The source of the sample is a study of T cells after yellow fever vaccination. TCRdb ran MiXCR on the 5' RACE reads and lists one entry per CDR3 protein. The table includes approximately 240,000 distinct CDR3 sequences, more than 3.5% detected once. V was cut by 2 bases and J by 2 bases, with 18 bases left in between. The germline gives CDR1 DFQATT, CDR2 SNEGSKA (reference sequence). This CDR3 region has 16 residues. This rearrangement joins TRBV20-1 to TRBJ1-1, with D perhaps TRBD1 (6 bases). The sample was PBMCs, taken 15 days after the yellow fever booster vaccination. This sequence originates from a man between 18 and 35 years old who received the YFV17D yellow fever vaccine. CDR3 residues: CSARSYREHGNTEAFF. The CDR3 DNA is TGCAGTGCTAGATCCTACAGGGAACATGGAAACACTGAAGCTTTCTTT.